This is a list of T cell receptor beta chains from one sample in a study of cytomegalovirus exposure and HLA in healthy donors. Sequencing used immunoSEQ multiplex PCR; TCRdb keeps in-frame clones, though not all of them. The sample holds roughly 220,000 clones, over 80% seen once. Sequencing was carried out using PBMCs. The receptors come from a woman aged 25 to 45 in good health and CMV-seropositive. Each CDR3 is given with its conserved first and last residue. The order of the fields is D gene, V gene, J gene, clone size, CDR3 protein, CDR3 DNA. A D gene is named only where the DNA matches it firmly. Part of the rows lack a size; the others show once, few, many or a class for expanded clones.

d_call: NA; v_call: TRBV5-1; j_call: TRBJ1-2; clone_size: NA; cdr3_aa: CASSLGYGYTF; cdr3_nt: TGCGCCAGCAGCTTGGGGTATGGCTACACCTTC
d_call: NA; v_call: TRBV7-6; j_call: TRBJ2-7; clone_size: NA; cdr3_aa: CASSRSRASDEQYF; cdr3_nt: TGTGCCAGCAGCCGAAGTAGGGCTAGTGACGAGCAGTACTTC
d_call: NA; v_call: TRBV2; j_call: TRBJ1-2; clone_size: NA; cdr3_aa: CANRQRSYYGYTF; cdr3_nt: TGTGCCAACAGGCAGCGTTCGTACTATGGCTACACCTTC
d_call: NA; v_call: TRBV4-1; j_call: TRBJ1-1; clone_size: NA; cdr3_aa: CASSQPGRMNTEAFF; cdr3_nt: TGCGCCAGCAGCCAGCCGGGACGGATGAACACTGAAGCTTTCTTT
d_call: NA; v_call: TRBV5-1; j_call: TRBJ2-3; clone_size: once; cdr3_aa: CASSFDGSTDTQYF; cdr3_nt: TGCGCCAGCAGCTTCGACGGAAGCACAGATACGCAGTATTTT
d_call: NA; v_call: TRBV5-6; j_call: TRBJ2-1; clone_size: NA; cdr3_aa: CASSLMGYLGNEQFF; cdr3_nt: TGTGCCAGCAGCTTGATGGGGTATTTGGGAAATGAGCAGTTCTTC
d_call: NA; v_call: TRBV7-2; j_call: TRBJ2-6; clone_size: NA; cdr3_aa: CASSLAGNSGANVLTF; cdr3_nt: TGTGCCAGCAGCTTAGCCGGGAACTCTGGGGCCAACGTCCTGACTTTC
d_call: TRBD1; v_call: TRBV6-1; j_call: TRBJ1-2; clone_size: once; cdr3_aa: CASRTGGLYGYTF; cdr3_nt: TGTGCCAGCAGGACAGGGGGCCTCTATGGCTACACCTTC
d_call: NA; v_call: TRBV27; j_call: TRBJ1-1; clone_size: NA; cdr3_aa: CASSLWGQEAFF; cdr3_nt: TGTGCCAGCAGTTTATGGGGGCAGGAAGCTTTCTTT
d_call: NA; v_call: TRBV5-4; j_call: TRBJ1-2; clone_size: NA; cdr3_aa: CASSPDFDGYTF; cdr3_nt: TGTGCCAGCAGCCCGGACTTTGATGGCTACACCTTC
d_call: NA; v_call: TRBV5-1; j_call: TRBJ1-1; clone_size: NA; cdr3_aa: CASSRLRQPVTEAFF; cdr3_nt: TGCGCCAGCAGTAGATTACGTCAGCCGGTCACTGAAGCTTTCTTT
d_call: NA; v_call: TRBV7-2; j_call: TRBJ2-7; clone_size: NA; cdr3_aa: CASSSYLDYEQYF; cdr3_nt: TGTGCCAGCAGCTCGTACCTGGACTACGAGCAGTACTTC
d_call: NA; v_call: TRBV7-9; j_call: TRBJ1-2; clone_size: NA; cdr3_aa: CASSLDTLYGYTF; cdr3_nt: TGTGCCAGCAGCTTGGACACTCTCTATGGCTACACCTTC
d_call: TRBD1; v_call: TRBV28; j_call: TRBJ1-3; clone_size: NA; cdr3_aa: CASSLQGQHSGNTIYF; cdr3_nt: TGTGCCAGCAGTTTACAGGGACAGCACTCTGGAAACACCATATATTTT
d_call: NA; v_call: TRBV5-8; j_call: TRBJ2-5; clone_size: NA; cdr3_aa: CASSLLGEIRETQYF; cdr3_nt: TGTGCCAGCAGCCTACTAGGGGAGATTAGAGAGACCCAGTACTTC
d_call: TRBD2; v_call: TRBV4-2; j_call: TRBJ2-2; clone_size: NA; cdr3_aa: CASSQRLAGNTGELFF; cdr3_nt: TGTGCCAGCAGCCAGAGACTAGCGGGAAACACCGGGGAGCTGTTTTTT
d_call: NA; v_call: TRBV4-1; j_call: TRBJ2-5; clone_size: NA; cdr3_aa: CASSQNSMEETQYF; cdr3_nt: TGCGCCAGCAGCCAAAATAGCATGGAGGAGACCCAGTACTTC
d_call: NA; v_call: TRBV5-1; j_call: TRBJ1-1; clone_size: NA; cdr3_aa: CASSLTNGRGTEAFF; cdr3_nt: TGCGCCAGCAGTTTGACAAACGGAAGAGGTACTGAAGCTTTCTTT
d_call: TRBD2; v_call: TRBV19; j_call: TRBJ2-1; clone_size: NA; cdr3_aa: CASHKPSGTYNEQFF; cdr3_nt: TGTGCCAGCCACAAACCTAGCGGCACCTACAATGAGCAGTTCTTC
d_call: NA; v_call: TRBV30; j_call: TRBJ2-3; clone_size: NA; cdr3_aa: CAWTSGQADTQYF; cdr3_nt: TGTGCCTGGACTAGCGGACAGGCAGATACGCAGTATTTT
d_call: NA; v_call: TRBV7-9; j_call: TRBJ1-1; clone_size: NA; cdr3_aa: CASSPSGTENLEAFF; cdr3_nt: TGTGCCAGCAGCCCTAGCGGGACGGAGAATCTCGAAGCTTTCTTT
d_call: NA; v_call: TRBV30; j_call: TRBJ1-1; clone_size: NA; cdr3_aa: CAWTGYTEAFF; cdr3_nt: TGTGCCTGGACAGGGTACACTGAAGCTTTCTTT
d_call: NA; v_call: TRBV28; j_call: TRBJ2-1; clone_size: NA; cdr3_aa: CASSTRGVGTPNEQFF; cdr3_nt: TGTGCCAGCAGTACCCGTGGGGTAGGGACTCCTAATGAGCAGTTCTTC
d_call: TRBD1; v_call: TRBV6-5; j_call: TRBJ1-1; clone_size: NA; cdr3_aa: CASSYLTGDEAFF; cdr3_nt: TGTGCCAGCAGTTACTTGACAGGGGATGAAGCTTTCTTT
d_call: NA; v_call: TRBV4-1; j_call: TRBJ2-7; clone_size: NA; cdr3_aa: CASSQDLVEQYF; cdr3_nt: TGCGCCAGCAGCCAAGATCTTGTCGAGCAGTACTTC
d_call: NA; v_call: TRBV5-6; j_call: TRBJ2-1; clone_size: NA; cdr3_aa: CASSLGQAYNEQFF; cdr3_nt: TGTGCCAGCAGCTTGGGACAGGCCTACAATGAGCAGTTCTTC
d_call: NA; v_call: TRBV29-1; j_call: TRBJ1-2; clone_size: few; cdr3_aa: CSVIRVNYGYTF; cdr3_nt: TGCAGCGTCATCCGGGTTAACTATGGCTACACCTTC
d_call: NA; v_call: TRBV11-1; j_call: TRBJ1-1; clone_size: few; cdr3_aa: CVSRGGAHTEAFF; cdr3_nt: TGTGTCAGCAGGGGAGGGGCCCACACTGAAGCTTTCTTT
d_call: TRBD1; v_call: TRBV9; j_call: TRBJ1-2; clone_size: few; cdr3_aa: CASSVQGDYGYTF; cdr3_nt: TGTGCCAGCAGTGTACAGGGGGACTATGGCTACACCTTC
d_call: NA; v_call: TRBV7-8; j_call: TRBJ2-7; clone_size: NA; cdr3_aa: CASSSSRAAYEQYF; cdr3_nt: TGTGCCAGCAGCTCGTCGAGGGCCGCCTACGAGCAGTACTTC
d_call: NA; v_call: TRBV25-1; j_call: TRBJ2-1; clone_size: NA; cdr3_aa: CASSEWGIYSYNEQFF; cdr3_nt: TGTGCCAGCAGTGAATGGGGGATTTACTCCTACAATGAGCAGTTCTTC
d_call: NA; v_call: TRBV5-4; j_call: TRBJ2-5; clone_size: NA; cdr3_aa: CASSPSPLQETQYF; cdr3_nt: TGTGCCAGCAGCCCAAGTCCCCTCCAAGAGACCCAGTACTTC
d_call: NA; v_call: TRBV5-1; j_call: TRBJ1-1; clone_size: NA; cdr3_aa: CASSLVRQNTEAFF; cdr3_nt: TGCGCCAGCAGCTTGGTTCGGCAGAACACTGAAGCTTTCTTT
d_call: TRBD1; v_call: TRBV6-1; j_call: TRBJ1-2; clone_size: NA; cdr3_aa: CASTMTGDYGYTF; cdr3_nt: TGTGCCAGCACGATGACAGGGGACTATGGCTACACCTTC
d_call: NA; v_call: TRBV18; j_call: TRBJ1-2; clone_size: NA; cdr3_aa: CASSPWGSGYTF; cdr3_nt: TGTGCCAGCTCCCCCTGGGGATCCGGCTACACCTTC
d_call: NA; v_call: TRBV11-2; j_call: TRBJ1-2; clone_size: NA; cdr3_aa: CASSLGRGRAYGYTF; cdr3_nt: TGTGCCAGCAGCTTAGGACGGGGACGGGCTTATGGCTACACCTTC
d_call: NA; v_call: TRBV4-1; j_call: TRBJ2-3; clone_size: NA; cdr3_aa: CASSKRGWQPTQYF; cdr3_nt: TGCGCCAGCAGCAAAAGGGGATGGCAGCCCACGCAGTATTTT
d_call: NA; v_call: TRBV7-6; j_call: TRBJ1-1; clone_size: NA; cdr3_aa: CASSLLGAALGNTEAFF; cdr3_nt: TGTGCCAGCAGCTTATTGGGGGCCGCTTTGGGGAACACTGAAGCTTTCTTT
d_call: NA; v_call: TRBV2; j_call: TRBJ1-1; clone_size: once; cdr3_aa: CAIPGGLRTEAFF; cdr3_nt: TGTGCCATTCCGGGGGGCCTGAGGACTGAAGCTTTCTTT
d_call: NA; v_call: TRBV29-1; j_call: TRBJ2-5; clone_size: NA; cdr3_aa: CSVEGQAPYQETQYF; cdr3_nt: TGCAGCGTTGAAGGACAGGCCCCGTACCAAGAGACCCAGTACTTC
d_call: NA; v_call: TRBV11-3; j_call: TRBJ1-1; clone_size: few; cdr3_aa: CASSLVSHNTEAFF; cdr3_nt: TGTGCCAGCAGCTTAGTGAGCCATAACACTGAAGCTTTCTTT
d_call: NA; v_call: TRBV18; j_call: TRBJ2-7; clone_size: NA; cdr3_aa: CASSPTLYEQYF; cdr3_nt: TGTGCCAGCTCTCCTACCCTTTACGAGCAGTACTTC